This is a list of T cell receptor beta chains from one sample in a study of long-term antiretroviral therapy in people with HIV. Some clones are missing from TCRdb's copy, which holds only in-frame ones; the method was immunoSEQ multiplex PCR. The table records about 41,000 clones, approximately 94% of them present only once. Sequenced here: unsorted PBMCs, sampled 9 to 9.5 years after starting antiretroviral therapy. All receptors come from a young man with HIV. The CDR3 runs from the conserved cysteine through the conserved F or W. The D gene is left open where the match is weak. The size of a clone is reported for some rows only, either as once, few or many, or as a class for expanded clones.

j_call v_call clone_size d_call cdr3_aa cdr3_nt
TRBJ1-6 TRBV27 - TRBD1 CASSSAGTDNSPLHF TGTGCCAGCAGTTCAGCCGGGACAGATAATTCACCCCTCCACTTT
TRBJ1-2 TRBV7-6 - TRBD1 CASSLGTGGARDYGYTF TGTGCCAGCAGCTTAGGGACAGGGGGCGCCCGGGACTATGGCTACACCTTC
TRBJ2-5 TRBV14 - - CASSQGFPRETQYF TGTGCCAGCAGCCAGGGGTTCCCACGTGAGACCCAGTACTTC
TRBJ1-1 TRBV5-1 - - CASSLLGVNSEAFF TGCGCCAGCAGCTTGTTGGGTGTGAACAGTGAAGCTTTCTTT
TRBJ2-3 TRBV10-2 - - CASSDNTDTQYF TGCGCCAGCAGTGATAACACAGATACGCAGTATTTT
TRBJ2-1 TRBV5-1 - - CASRTGHSYNEQFF TGCGCCAGCAGGACGGGACACAGTTACAATGAGCAGTTCTTC
TRBJ2-1 TRBV5-1 once - CASSLDPGGEQFF TGCGCCAGCAGCTTGGATCCCGGCGGCGAGCAGTTCTTC
TRBJ2-7 TRBV28 - TRBD1 CASSAGTGGVEQYF TGTGCCAGCAGCGCTGGGACAGGGGGCGTCGAGCAGTACTTC
TRBJ1-2 TRBV5-6 - - CASSLGERYGYTF TGTGCCAGCAGCTTGGGGGAGCGCTATGGCTACACCTTC
TRBJ1-1 TRBV9 once - CASSVEQKNTEAFF TGTGCCAGCAGCGTAGAACAGAAGAACACTGAAGCTTTCTTT
TRBJ2-4 TRBV6-5 - - CASSYDQGNIQYF TGTGCCAGCAGTTACGACCAGGGCAACATTCAGTACTTC
TRBJ2-6 TRBV5-6 - TRBD1 CASALGQVSSGANVLTF TGTGCCAGCGCTTTGGGACAGGTCTCATCTGGGGCCAACGTCCTGACTTTC
TRBJ1-1 TRBV16 - TRBD1 CASSQSRGRGTEAFF TGTGCCAGCAGCCAATCGAGGGGGCGAGGGACTGAAGCTTTCTTT
TRBJ2-5 TRBV6-1 - - CASTRVIQETQYF TGTGCCAGCACCCGAGTCATCCAAGAGACCCAGTACTTC
TRBJ1-1 TRBV5-1 - - CASSLGGSSAVEAFF TGCGCCAGCAGCTTGGGGGGTTCGTCGGCAGTAGAAGCTTTCTTT
TRBJ2-7 TRBV6-5 - - CASSYSTGLEQYF TGTGCCAGCAGTTACTCGACCGGTCTTGAGCAGTACTTC
TRBJ1-2 TRBV19 - TRBD1 CASSLTGDYGYTF TGTGCCAGTAGTCTTACAGGGGACTATGGCTACACCTTC
TRBJ2-3 TRBV7-8 - - CASSLDGRGPRGDTQYF TGTGCCAGCAGCTTAGATGGGCGGGGGCCCCGGGGAGATACGCAGTATTTT
TRBJ1-2 TRBV28 - - CASSLGGGVGDRHGYTF TGTGCCAGCAGTTTAGGAGGCGGGGTAGGGGATCGGCATGGCTACACCTTC
TRBJ1-4 TRBV6-1 - - CASSDRDTNEKLFF TGTGCCAGCAGTGACAGGGACACTAATGAAAAACTGTTTTTT
TRBJ1-2 TRBV7-9 - TRBD1 CASSQGTANYGYTF TGTGCCAGCAGCCAAGGGACAGCAAACTATGGCTACACCTTC
TRBJ2-6 TRBV4-1 - - CASSQDWGANVLTF TGCGCCAGCAGCCAAGATTGGGGGGCCAACGTCCTGACTTTC
TRBJ2-3 TRBV7-3 once - CASSRQTDTQYF TGTGCCAGCAGCCGACAGACGGATACGCAGTATTTT
TRBJ1-5 TRBV6-4 once - CASSEGSNQPQHF TGTGCCAGCAGTGAAGGTAGCAATCAGCCCCAGCATTTT
TRBJ1-1 TRBV29-1 - - CSTRGGSEGGNTEAFF TGCAGCACCCGGGGGGGGTCGGAGGGCGGGAACACTGAAGCTTTCTTT
TRBJ2-3 TRBV28 - - CASSDTRRKYF TGTGCCAGCAGTGATACTAGGAGGAAGTATTTT
TRBJ1-6 TRBV5-1 - - CASSLGEDNSPLHF TGCGCCAGCAGCTTGGGGGAGGATAATTCACCCCTCCACTTT
TRBJ1-2 TRBV5-1 - - CASSPTTTGSYGYTF TGCGCCAGCAGCCCCACGACCACGGGATCCTATGGCTACACCTTC
TRBJ2-2 TRBV7-9 once TRBD1 CASSLIPGTGWTGELFF TGTGCCAGCAGCTTGATCCCCGGGACAGGGTGGACCGGGGAGCTGTTTTTT